These 22 T cell receptor beta chains originate from one sample sequenced in a study of CD4 T cells in Merkel cell carcinoma. Uncultured cells were bulk-sorted as viable dextramer+ CD4+ and CD8−CD14−CD19−, then flash frozen. Donors were a few Merkel cell carcinoma patients who had fresh tumor material available. Only in-frame clones appear in the TCRdb table, and some are missing; sequencing was by immunoSEQ multiplex PCR. This repertoire includes roughly 90 clones. The sequencing sample was made of CD4+ T cells from the tumor that bound a Merkel cell polyomavirus LT209-228 dextramer. Stated subset: CD4+ cells binding dextramer loaded with MCPyV large T-antigen peptide WEDLFCDESLSSPEPPSSSE (aa 209-228). The receptors were gathered from a human donor with Merkel cell carcinoma.

V usage is TRBV21-1 and J usage is TRBJ1-5. TRBV21-1 is reported as a pseudogene. This CDR3 is built from 17 residues. CDR3 coding DNA: TGTGCCAGCAGGGAGTGTATAGCTACTTGGCATCATCAGCCCCAGCATTTT. Translation: CASRECIATWHHQPQHF.

The chain combines TRBV7-8 with TRBJ2-6, with no clear D. Germline V lookup: CDR1 SGHVS, CDR2 FQNEAQ. This CDR3 spans 15 amino acids. V was shortened by 4 bases and J by 5 bases, with 12 bases between the two germline ends. The CDR3 sequence is CASSSPQSRANVLTF. CDR3 DNA sequence: TGTGCCAGCAGCTCCCCACAAAGTCGGGCCAACGTCCTGACTTTC.

This chain links TRBV21-1 with TRBJ1-1. TRBV21-1 is a listed pseudogene. The CDR3 is 17 amino acids. The CDR3: CASRGELATTIRTEAFF. CDR3 in DNA: TGTGCCAGCAGGGGGGAGTTAGCTACAACAATTCGCACTGAAGCTTTCTTT.

The chain combines TRBV11-3 with TRBJ2-6; D not resolved. The length of the CDR3 is 19 residues. Trimming shortened V by 5 bases and J by 5 bases, and 25 bases separated the two germline ends. CDR1 and CDR2 (germline): SGHNT, YENEEA. CDR3 sequence reads: CASSKRCDLDKSRANVLTF. For the CDR3, the DNA is TGTGCCAGCAGCAAACGCTGCGATCTCGACAAAAGTCGGGCCAACGTCCTGACTTTC. Supplemented by reference TRBV11-3 and TRBJ2-6, the full variable domain reads EAGVVQSPRYKIIEKKQPVAFWCNPISGHNTLYWYLQNLGQGPELLIRYENEEAVDDSQLPKDRFSAERLKGVDSTLKIQPAELGDSAVYLCASSKRCDLDKSRANVLTFGAGSRLTVL.

The chain employs TRBV7-1 and TRBJ1-2; TRBD1 is a possible D gene (5 bases). TRBV7-1 is known as an ORF, though its function is uncertain. Trimming took off 5 bases at V and 4 bases at J, with 23 bases between the two ends. The CDR3 totals 17 residues. CDR3 region: CASSESRHEGGTYGYTF. The CDR3 DNA follows: TGTGCCAGCAGCGAGAGTCGTCACGAGGGAGGGACCTATGGCTACACCTTC.

The rearrangement joins TRBV5-6 to TRBJ1-2; D remains ambiguous. Germline V gene lookup returns CDR1 SGHDT and CDR2 YYEEEE. The V and J ends lost 3 bases and 8 bases respectively, with 14 bases between them. The CDR3 is 13 residues long. In DNA form, the CDR3 reads TGTGCCAGCAGCTGGAGGTACCTTAGAGGCTACACCTTC. This sequence encodes CASSWRYLRGYTF.

The CDR3 nucleotides are TGTGCCAGCAGCCACACATCGTTTACCCCACAAAGTCGGGCCAACGTCCTGACTTTC. Its translation is CASSHTSFTPQSRANVLTF. The rearrangement joins TRBV7-8 to TRBJ2-6; no definite D call. CDR3 size: 19 residues. V was trimmed by 5 bases and J by 5 bases, leaving 25 bases between them. From germline, CDR1 is SGHVS and CDR2 FQNEAQ.

This rearrangement joins TRBV7-6 to TRBJ2-6; unclear D gene. The germline gives CDR1 SGHVS, CDR2 FNYEAQ. The length of the CDR3 is 19 residues. V was trimmed by 5 bases and J by 5 bases, leaving 25 bases between them. The CDR3 sequence is CASSGDGESHKSRANVLTF. DNA of the CDR3: TGTGCCAGCAGCGGAGATGGTGAATCTCACAAAAGTCGGGCCAACGTCCTGACTTTC.

J is TRBJ1-2 and V is TRBV30; D ambiguous. The CDR3 length is 16 residues. CDR1 is GTSNPN, CDR2 SVGIG, per germline (reference sequence). V lost 5 bases, J lost 4 bases, and 23 bases lay in between. CDR3 loop: CAWSFVCYRKTYGYTF. In DNA form, the CDR3 reads TGTGCCTGGTCATTTGTGTGTTATAGAAAGACCTATGGCTACACCTTC.

In this sample, this clone turned up a few times. The chain carries TRBV28 and TRBJ2-7; 12 bases are a match to TRBD2. Germline-derived CDR1 and CDR2 are MDHEN and SYDVKM. This CDR3 comprises 20 residues. With V trimmed by 3 bases and J by 0 bases, 15 bases remained unmatched. The CDR3 bases are TGTGCCAGCAGTTTCCGCCCCGGACTAGCGGGGAGATTACTCTCCTACGAGCAGTACTTC. It is translated as CASSFRPGLAGRLLSYEQYF.

V and J are TRBV27 and TRBJ2-3, with TRBD2 matching over 10 bases. The J segment lost 2 bases and the V segment lost 1 base, leaving 9 bases of the junction unmatched. CDR3 length: 18 residues. CDR1 is MNHEY and CDR2 is SMNVEV in the germline V gene (reference sequence). The CDR3 DNA reads TGTGCCAGCAGTTTATTATTGTCAGCGGGAGGGGACACAGATACGCAGTATTTT. Translated: CASSLLLSAGGDTDTQYF.

The chain combines TRBV13 with TRBJ2-6; no firm D call. The CDR3 runs 18 residues. V lost 6 bases, J lost 5 bases, and 23 bases lay in between. The germline gives CDR1 PRHDT, CDR2 FYEKMQ (reference sequence). The CDR3 DNA is TGTGCCAGCAGGACGCGCCAGCTGAGTACAAGTCGGGCCAACGTCCTGACTTTC. It translates to CASRTRQLSTSRANVLTF.

The chain has TRBV6-1 and TRBJ2-6; D call uncertain. CDR3 length: 19 amino acids. Germline CDR1 MNHNS, CDR2 SASEGT. The V gene lost 4 bases and the J gene lost 5 bases, with 24 bases spanning the gap. The CDR3 spells CASSVAASMHKSRANVLTF. CDR3 DNA sequence: TGTGCCAGCAGTGTCGCAGCCTCTATGCACAAAAGTCGGGCCAACGTCCTGACTTTC.

The rearrangement joins TRBV21-1 to TRBJ2-3; TRBD1, the table's D call, lacks a check against the DNA. TRBV21-1 is designated a pseudogene. The CDR3 consists of 17 residues. The CDR3 loop reads CASSEIVATVMQDTQYF. The CDR3 DNA is TGTGCCAGCAGCGAAATAGTGGCTACAGTCATGCAAGATACGCAGTATTTT.

This sequence joins TRBV27 and TRBJ2-6; D is unclear. Germline CDR1 is MNHEY and CDR2 is SMNVEV (reference sequence). CDR3 length: 19 amino acids. Deletions cut 5 bases from V and 5 bases from J, with 25 bases between. The CDR3 nucleotides read TGTGCCAGCAGTATACCGTTTCCTGGCTACAAAAGTCGGGCCAACGTCCTGACTTTC. Translation: CASSIPFPGYKSRANVLTF.

The chain carries TRBV7-4 and TRBJ2-6, with D uncertain. This CDR3 is 19 amino acids long. Germline lookup yields CDR1 SGHVT and CDR2 SQSDAQ. V lost 5 bases and J lost 5, with 25 bases in between. The CDR3 DNA follows: TGTGCCAGCAGCAGCTCAGCTTCAAGCTCACAAAGTCGGGCCAACGTCCTGACTTTC. Encoded protein: CASSSSASSSQSRANVLTF.

About this clone itself: Other nucleotide sequences from this sample produce the same CDR3. J is TRBJ1-2 and V is TRBV27, with D possibly TRBD1 on 6 matching bases. Trimming took 5 bases from V and 7 from J, leaving 14 bases between them. The CDR3 runs to 13 residues. The germline CDR1 and CDR2 sequences are MNHEY and SMNVEV (reference sequence). The CDR3, as DNA: TGTGCCAGCAGTCTTCGGGGGGCGCCTGGCTACACCTTC. It specifies CASSLRGAPGYTF.

The rearrangement joins TRBV6-9 to TRBJ1-2, with D uncertain. The V gene lost 5 bases and the J gene lost 4 bases, with 23 bases spanning the gap. The CDR3 spans 17 residues. Per germline, CDR1 MNHGY and CDR2 SVAAGI. CDR3 in amino acids: CASSTLVPMRKTYGYTF. The CDR3 nucleotides are TGTGCCAGCAGTACGTTAGTCCCTATGCGAAAGACCTATGGCTACACCTTC.

V usage is TRBV5-6 and J usage is TRBJ1-2, with D maybe TRBD1 (5 bases). The V end was cut by 0 bases, the J end by 3 bases, with 18 bases between. The CDR3 totals 17 residues. Per the germline V gene, CDR1 is SGHDT and CDR2 is YYEEEE. The CDR3 DNA sequence: TGTGCCAGCAGCTTGGTGTCGATTACCGGGACGGACTATGGCTACACCTTC. This codes for CASSLVSITGTDYGYTF.

This clone has just a few counts. This chain links TRBV4-3 with TRBJ2-2; D is perhaps TRBD1 (6 bases). From germline, CDR1 is LGHNA and CDR2 YSLEER. Trimming stripped 5 bases from V and 2 bases from J, with 9 bases between. The CDR3 covers 14 residues. CDR3 amino acids: CASSEDRNTGELFF. CDR3 sequence (DNA): TGCGCCAGCAGCGAGGACAGAAACACCGGGGAGCTGTTTTTT.

The rearrangement joins TRBV14 to TRBJ2-7; perhaps TRBD2 as D (5 bases). There are 13 residues in the CDR3. V was cut by 1 base and J by 6 bases, with 10 bases left in between. The V gene's germline CDR1 is SGHDN and CDR2 FVKESK. This chain's CDR3 is CASSQGLTTEQYF. The DNA for the CDR3 is TGTGCCAGCAGCCAAGGACTGACTACCGAGCAGTACTTC.

This clone was observed a single time. V and J are TRBV14 and TRBJ2-5, with D perhaps TRBD2 (5 bases). The J call may be faulty, since TRBJ2-7 better matches the DNA end. This CDR3 has 13 amino acids. Germline V gives CDR1 SGHDN, CDR2 FVKESK. CDR3 loop: CASSQGLTTEQYF. CDR3 bases: TGTGCCAGCAGCCAAGGACTGACTACCGAGCAGTACTTC.